The T cell receptor beta chain described here comes from a study of T cells expressing NK-cell markers. Study overall: Sorted CD3+CD56+NKG2C+, CD3+CD56+NKG2C- and CD3+CD56-NKG2C+ T cells provided the TCR beta repertoires.

Germline CDR1 and CDR2: SGHNT and YYREEE (reference sequence). CDR3 size: 15 residues. TCRdb reanalyzed the 5' RACE reads, giving one entry per CDR3 protein sequence and no DNA. The table lists about 460,000 distinct CDR3 sequences. This TCR was sampled from a woman in her forties or fifties in good health. V gene TRBV5-4 combines with J gene TRBJ2-7; the D call from TCRdb, TRBD1, cannot be confirmed without DNA. The material sequenced was blood T cells: a sorted CD56 or NKG2C T cell subset, CD4+ or CD8+ T cells, or bulk PBMC T cells (not recorded which). CDR3 amino acids: CASSSPGTSKYEQYF.